The source of this T cell receptor (beta chain) is a study of siplizumab effects on memory and regulatory T cells. As regards this clone: Its specificity is not known.

Study results and limitations: No assignable naive or memory phenotype existed for roughly 80-97% of proliferating CD4+ or CD8+ clones. Memory cells seemed less diverse than naive T cells, which seemed major alloresponse contributors.

Roughly 92,000 TCR templates per sample were assayed. TCRdb keeps only in-frame clones here, not all; method: immunoSEQ multiplex PCR. The sample shows tens of thousands of clones, roughly 96% of them seen only once. The TCR comes from a human donor in good health. Sequencing was performed on naive CD8+ T cells sorted from blood.

CDR3 sequence: CASSYGGGEQYF. The CDR3 bases are TGTGCCAGCAGCTATGGGGGAGGCGAGCAGTACTTC. This chain connects TRBV7-9 to TRBJ2-7; possibly TRBD2 for D (6 bases). CDR3 size: 12 residues. Per germline, CDR1 SEHNR and CDR2 FQNEAQ (reference sequence). V was shortened by 4 bases and J by 6 bases, with 10 bases between the two germline ends.